The rows below give T cell receptor beta chains drawn from one sample of a study of cytotoxic CD8 clonotypes in ibrutinib-treated CLL. Using immunoSEQ multiplex PCR, the repertoire was profiled, and TCRdb retains in-frame clones only, with some absent. This sample has some 200,000 clones, with 60% to 80% found just once. The sequencing here drew on PBMCs, taken after 12 months of ibrutinib treatment. The receptors here all came from a human donor with chronic lymphocytic leukemia. The CDR3 runs from the conserved cysteine through the conserved F or W. A D gene is named only where the DNA matches it firmly. Clone size appears in some rows only: once, few, many, or a class for an expanded clone.

TRBJ1-1,TRBV19,few,TRBD1,CASSILSPGGQGTEAFF,TGTGCCAGTAGTATATTAAGTCCAGGGGGCCAGGGCACTGAAGCTTTCTTT
TRBJ2-7,TRBV6-1,NA,NA,CASSTLEGRFHEQYF,TGTGCCAGCAGCACTCTAGAGGGAAGGTTTCACGAGCAGTACTTC
TRBJ2-7,TRBV25-1,NA,TRBD1,CASSEGQGASGPYEQYF,TGTGCCAGCAGTGAAGGACAGGGGGCCTCCGGCCCCTACGAGCAGTACTTC
TRBJ2-3,TRBV7-8,NA,TRBD2,CASSLTSGGARFTDTQYF,TGTGCCAGCAGCTTGACTAGCGGGGGGGCCAGGTTCACAGATACGCAGTATTTT
TRBJ2-1,TRBV19,NA,TRBD1,CASSIVGQGPYNEQFF,TGTGCCAGTAGTATAGTTGGACAGGGCCCCTACAATGAGCAGTTCTTC
TRBJ2-7,TRBV10-3,NA,NA,CAITEGRDYEQYF,TGTGCCATCACCGAGGGCAGGGACTACGAGCAGTACTTC
TRBJ2-7,TRBV7-9,NA,NA,CASSLRQGFYEQYF,TGTGCCAGCAGCCTCCGGCAGGGTTTCTACGAGCAGTACTTC
TRBJ2-7,TRBV27,NA,NA,CASSWGGFNDEQYF,TGTGCCAGCAGTTGGGGAGGCTTTAACGACGAGCAGTACTTC
TRBJ2-6,TRBV23-1,NA,NA,CASSVWSSPRGGANVLTF,TGCGCCAGCAGTGTATGGAGCTCCCCACGGGGAGGGGCCAACGTCCTGACTTTC
TRBJ2-3,TRBV29-1,once,TRBD2,CSVGPSGGGTDTQYF,TGCAGCGTTGGCCCTAGCGGGGGAGGCACAGATACGCAGTATTTT
TRBJ2-5,TRBV18,NA,TRBD1,CASSPSKGAIGETQYF,TGTGCCAGCTCACCATCGAAGGGGGCGATCGGTGAGACCCAGTACTTC
TRBJ2-7,TRBV4-1,NA,TRBD1,CASSLTGGEQYF,TGCGCCAGCAGCCTAACAGGGGGCGAGCAGTACTTC
TRBJ2-1,TRBV30,once,NA,CAWSARFDEQFF,TGTGCCTGGAGTGCCCGGTTCGATGAGCAGTTCTTC
TRBJ1-2,TRBV5-4,NA,NA,CASSLDGTRYGYTF,TGTGCCAGCAGCTTGGATGGGACACGTTATGGCTACACCTTC
TRBJ2-3,TRBV6-5,once,NA,CASGWGGTDTQYF,TGTGCCAGTGGGTGGGGGGGCACAGATACGCAGTATTTT
TRBJ2-1,TRBV27,NA,TRBD2,CASSPRTSRNEQFF,TGTGCCAGCAGTCCCAGGACTAGCCGAAATGAGCAGTTCTTC
TRBJ1-2,TRBV2,NA,NA,CASSVLRQVNYGYTF,TGTGCCAGCAGTGTCCTAAGACAAGTTAACTATGGCTACACCTTC
TRBJ1-1,TRBV5-1,once,NA,CASNWEDSNTEAFF,TGCGCCAGCAACTGGGAGGACAGCAACACTGAAGCTTTCTTT
TRBJ1-3,TRBV30,NA,NA,CAWILSGNTIYF,TGTGCCTGGATTCTCTCTGGAAACACCATATATTTT
TRBJ1-2,TRBV10-1,few,NA,CASSGQDGYGYTF,TGCGCCAGCAGTGGACAGGATGGCTATGGCTACACCTTC
TRBJ2-7,TRBV27,NA,NA,CASSDGHTSSYEQYF,TGTGCCAGCAGTGATGGACATACGAGCTCCTACGAGCAGTACTTC
TRBJ2-1,TRBV27,NA,NA,CASSLSQGSLYNEQFF,TGTGCCAGCAGTTTATCACAGGGATCCCTATACAATGAGCAGTTCTTC
TRBJ2-1,TRBV14,NA,TRBD2,CASSQGAWTSDNEQFF,TGTGCCAGCAGCCAAGGGGCGTGGACTAGCGACAATGAGCAGTTCTTC
TRBJ1-1,TRBV20-1,NA,NA,CSALQGTEAFF,TGCAGTGCTCTACAAGGCACTGAAGCTTTCTTT
TRBJ1-5,TRBV28,NA,NA,CASSLRDQPQHF,TGTGCCAGCAGTTTACGGGATCAGCCCCAGCATTTT
TRBJ1-5,TRBV23-1,NA,NA,CVSTREDNQPQHF,TGCGTGTCCACGCGCGAAGATAATCAGCCCCAGCATTTT
TRBJ1-2,TRBV5-4,NA,NA,CASSLGYSDYGYTF,TGTGCCAGCAGCTTGGGGTACAGCGACTATGGCTACACCTTC
TRBJ1-3,TRBV6-1,NA,TRBD1,CASRGQGSGNTIYF,TGTGCCAGCAGGGGACAGGGCTCTGGAAACACCATATATTTT
TRBJ2-3,TRBV11-1,NA,TRBD2,CASSLGGGGPTDTQYF,TGTGCCAGCAGCTTAGGGGGCGGGGGGCCCACAGATACGCAGTATTTT
TRBJ2-7,TRBV13,NA,NA,CASSSSGDSASYEQYF,TGTGCCAGCAGCTCGTCGGGGGACAGTGCTTCCTACGAGCAGTACTTC
TRBJ2-5,TRBV5-1,NA,NA,CASSNPQETQYF,TGCGCCAGCAGCAACCCCCAAGAGACCCAGTACTTC
TRBJ1-1,TRBV2,NA,NA,CASISGWAAEAFF,TGTGCCAGCATATCAGGGTGGGCGGCTGAAGCTTTCTTT
TRBJ2-1,TRBV19,NA,TRBD2,CASSIAGLANEQFF,TGTGCCAGTAGTATAGCCGGACTAGCAAATGAGCAGTTCTTC
TRBJ2-3,TRBV11-2,NA,TRBD2,CASSLGSRLAGGADTQYF,TGTGCCAGCAGCTTGGGGTCTCGACTAGCGGGAGGCGCAGATACGCAGTATTTT
TRBJ2-1,TRBV27,NA,NA,CASSGYNEQFF,TGTGCCAGCAGTGGATACAATGAGCAGTTCTTC
TRBJ1-2,TRBV11-2,once,NA,CASSQTGPGYGYTF,TGTGCCAGCAGCCAAACGGGACCAGGGTATGGCTACACCTTC
TRBJ1-2,TRBV27,NA,NA,CASRGSLGSYGYTF,TGTGCCAGCAGAGGTTCGTTGGGTTCCTATGGCTACACCTTC
TRBJ2-2,TRBV4-1,few,NA,CASSLPGLGSTGELFF,TGCGCCAGCAGCCTTCCCGGGTTAGGGTCAACCGGGGAGCTGTTTTTT
TRBJ1-5,TRBV4-1,few,NA,CASSQGLFSNQPQHF,TGCGCCAGCAGCCAAGGTCTGTTCAGCAATCAGCCCCAGCATTTT
TRBJ2-5,TRBV28,NA,NA,CASCPPVQETQYF,TGTGCCAGCTGTCCACCAGTCCAAGAGACCCAGTACTTC